This T cell receptor (beta chain) was sequenced during a study of shared T cell receptors in the human thymus. Assay: immunoSEQ multiplex PCR; the TCRdb copy retains only in-frame clones and omits some. The table records about 710,000 clones, 80% to 90% of them present only once. CDR1 is SGDLS and CDR2 is YYNGEE in the germline V gene. V trimming: 4 bases; J trimming: 4 bases; junction bases outside the gene matches: 16. The CDR3 has 17 amino acids. Separately, the same data were catalogued under a study of human thymus T cells. That report adds: Thymus tissue was removed during corrective cardiac surgery. Unrelated individuals had highly overlapping thymic repertoires, as reported in related research.

This chain links TRBV9 with TRBJ1-2; 7 nucleotides line up with TRBD1. The receptor comes from a boy younger than two with a congenital heart defect. The sample taken for sequencing was thymocytes. CDR3 coding DNA: TGTGCCAGCAGCCCCGGATCCTCGACAGGGCTCGCCTATGGCTACACCTTC. It yields the protein CASSPGSSTGLAYGYTF.